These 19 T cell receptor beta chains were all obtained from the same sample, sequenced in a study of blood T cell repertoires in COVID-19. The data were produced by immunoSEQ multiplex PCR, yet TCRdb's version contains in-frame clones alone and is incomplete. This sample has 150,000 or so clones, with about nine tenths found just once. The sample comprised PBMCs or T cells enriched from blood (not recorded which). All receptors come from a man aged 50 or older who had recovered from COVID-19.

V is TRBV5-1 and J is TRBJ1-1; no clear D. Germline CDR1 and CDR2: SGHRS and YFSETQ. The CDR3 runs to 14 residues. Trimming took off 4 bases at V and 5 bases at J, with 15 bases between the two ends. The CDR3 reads CASSPHGEETEAFF. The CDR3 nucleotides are TGCGCCAGCAGCCCACACGGAGAGGAGACTGAAGCTTTCTTT.

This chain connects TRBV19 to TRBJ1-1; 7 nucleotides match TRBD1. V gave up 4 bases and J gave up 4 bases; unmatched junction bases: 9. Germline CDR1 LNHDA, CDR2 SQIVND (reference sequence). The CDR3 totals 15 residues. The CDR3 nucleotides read TGTGCCAGTAGTAAAGGGCACAGGGGCGGCACTGAAGCTTTCTTT. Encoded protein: CASSKGHRGGTEAFF.

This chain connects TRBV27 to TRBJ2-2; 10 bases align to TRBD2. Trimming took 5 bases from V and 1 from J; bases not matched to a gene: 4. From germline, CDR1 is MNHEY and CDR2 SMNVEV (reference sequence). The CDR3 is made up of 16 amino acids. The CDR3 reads CASSLRLAGNTGELFF. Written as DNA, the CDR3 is TGTGCCAGCAGTCTCCGACTAGCGGGGAACACCGGGGAGCTGTTTTTT.

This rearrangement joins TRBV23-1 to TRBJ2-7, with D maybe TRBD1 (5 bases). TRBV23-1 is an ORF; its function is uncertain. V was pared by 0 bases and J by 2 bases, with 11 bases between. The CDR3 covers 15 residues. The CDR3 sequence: CASSQSFNRTYEQYV. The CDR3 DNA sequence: TGCGCCAGCAGTCAATCTTTTAACAGGACCTACGAGCAGTACGTC.

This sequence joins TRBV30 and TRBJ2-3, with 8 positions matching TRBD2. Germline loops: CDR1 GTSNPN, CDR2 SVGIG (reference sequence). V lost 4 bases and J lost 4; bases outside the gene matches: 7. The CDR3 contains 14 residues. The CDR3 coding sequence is TGTGCCTGGAATGTGCGGGGGGTTGCAGATACGCAGTATTTT. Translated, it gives CAWNVRGVADTQYF. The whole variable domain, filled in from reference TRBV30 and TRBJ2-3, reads SQTIHQWPATLVQPVGSPLSLECTVEGTSNPNLYWYRQAAGRGLQLLFYSVGIGQISSEVPQNLSASRPQDRQFILSSKKLLLSDSGFYLCAWNVRGVADTQYFGPGTRLTVL.

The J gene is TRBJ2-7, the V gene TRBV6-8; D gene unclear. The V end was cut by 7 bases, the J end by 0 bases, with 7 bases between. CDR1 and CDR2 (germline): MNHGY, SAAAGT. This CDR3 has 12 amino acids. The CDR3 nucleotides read TGTGCCAGCATGCACATCTCCTACGAGCAGTACGTC. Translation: CASMHISYEQYV.

The CDR3 protein is CATSDAETSYTQYF. In DNA form, the CDR3 reads TGTGCCACCAGTGATGCAGAGACTAGTTATACGCAGTATTTT. The chain has TRBV24-1 and TRBJ2-3; weak D call: TRBD2 (6 bases). With 3 bases removed from V and 7 bases from J, the gap between germline ends came to 13 bases. From germline, CDR1 is KGHDR and CDR2 SFDVKD. The CDR3 contains 14 residues.

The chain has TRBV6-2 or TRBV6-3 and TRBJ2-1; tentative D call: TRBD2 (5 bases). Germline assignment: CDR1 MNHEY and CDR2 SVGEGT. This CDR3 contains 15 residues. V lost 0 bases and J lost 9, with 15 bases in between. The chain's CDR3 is CASSYSGVAMVEQFF. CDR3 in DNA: TGTGCCAGCAGTTACTCGGGAGTAGCGATGGTTGAGCAGTTCTTC.

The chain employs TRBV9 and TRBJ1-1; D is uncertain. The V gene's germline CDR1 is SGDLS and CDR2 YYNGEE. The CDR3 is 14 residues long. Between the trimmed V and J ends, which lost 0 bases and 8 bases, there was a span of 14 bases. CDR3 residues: CASSVAPRGSEAFF. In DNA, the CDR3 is TGTGCCAGCAGCGTAGCTCCACGAGGCAGCGAAGCTTTCTTT.

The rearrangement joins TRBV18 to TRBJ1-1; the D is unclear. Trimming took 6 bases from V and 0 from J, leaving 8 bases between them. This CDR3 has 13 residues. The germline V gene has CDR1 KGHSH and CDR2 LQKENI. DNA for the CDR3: TGTGCCAGCTCCCCCCTCGTGAACACTGAAGCTTTCTTT. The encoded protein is CASSPLVNTEAFF.

CDR3: CASSPGQGVSSGANVLTF. CDR3 sequence (DNA): TGTGCCAGCTCACCTGGACAGGGAGTGAGCTCTGGGGCCAACGTCCTGACTTTC. This rearrangement joins TRBV18 to TRBJ2-6; 8 positions match TRBD1. J lost 0 bases, V lost 3 bases, and 7 bases had no gene match. Germline CDR1 reads KGHSH; CDR2 reads LQKENI. The CDR3 is made up of 18 amino acids.

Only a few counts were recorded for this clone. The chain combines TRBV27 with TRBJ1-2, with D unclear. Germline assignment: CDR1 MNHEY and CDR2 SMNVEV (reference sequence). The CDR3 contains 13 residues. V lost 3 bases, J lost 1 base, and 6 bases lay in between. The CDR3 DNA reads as TGTGCCAGCAGTTTTAACAGTAACTATGGCTACACCTTC. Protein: CASSFNSNYGYTF.

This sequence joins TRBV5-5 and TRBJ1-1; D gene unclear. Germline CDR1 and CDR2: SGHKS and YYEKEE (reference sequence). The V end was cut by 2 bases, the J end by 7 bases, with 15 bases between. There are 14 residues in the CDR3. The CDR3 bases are TGTGCCAGCAGCTTACCGAGCTCGGCGGGTGAAGCTTTCTTT. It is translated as CASSLPSSAGEAFF.

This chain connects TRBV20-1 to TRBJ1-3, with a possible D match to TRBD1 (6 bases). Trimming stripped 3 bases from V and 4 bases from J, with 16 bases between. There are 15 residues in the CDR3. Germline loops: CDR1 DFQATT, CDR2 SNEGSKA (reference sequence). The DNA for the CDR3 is TGCAGTGCTAGTTCAGGGGAGATAATCGGAAACACCATATATTTT. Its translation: CSASSGEIIGNTIYF.

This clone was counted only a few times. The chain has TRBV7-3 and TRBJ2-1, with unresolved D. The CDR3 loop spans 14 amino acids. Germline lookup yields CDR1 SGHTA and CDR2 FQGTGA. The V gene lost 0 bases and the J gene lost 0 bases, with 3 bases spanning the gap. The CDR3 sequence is CASSLTSSYNEQFF. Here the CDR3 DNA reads TGTGCCAGCAGCTTAACCAGCTCCTACAATGAGCAGTTCTTC.

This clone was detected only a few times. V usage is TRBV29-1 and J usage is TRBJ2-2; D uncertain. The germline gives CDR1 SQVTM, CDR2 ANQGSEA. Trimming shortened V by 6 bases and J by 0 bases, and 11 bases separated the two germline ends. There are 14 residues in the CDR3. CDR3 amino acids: CSVVTKTNTGELFF. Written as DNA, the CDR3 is TGCAGCGTCGTAACTAAGACGAACACCGGGGAGCTGTTTTTT.

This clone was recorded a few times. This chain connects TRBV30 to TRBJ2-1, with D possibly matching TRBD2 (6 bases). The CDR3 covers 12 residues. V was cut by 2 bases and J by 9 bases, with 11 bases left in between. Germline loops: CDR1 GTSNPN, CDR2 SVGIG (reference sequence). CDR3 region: CAWSWTTGEQFF. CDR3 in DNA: TGTGCCTGGAGTTGGACTACCGGTGAGCAGTTCTTC. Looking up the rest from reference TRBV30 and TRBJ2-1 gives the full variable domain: SQTIHQWPATLVQPVGSPLSLECTVEGTSNPNLYWYRQAAGRGLQLLFYSVGIGQISSEVPQNLSASRPQDRQFILSSKKLLLSDSGFYLCAWSWTTGEQFFGPGTRLTVL.

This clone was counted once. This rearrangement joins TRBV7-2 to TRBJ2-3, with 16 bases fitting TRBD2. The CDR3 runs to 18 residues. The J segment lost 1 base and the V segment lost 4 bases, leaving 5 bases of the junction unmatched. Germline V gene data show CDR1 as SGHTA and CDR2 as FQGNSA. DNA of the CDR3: TGTGCCAGCAGCTCCGGGACTAGCGGGAGGGGGGGCACAGATACGCAGTATTTT. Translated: CASSSGTSGRGGTDTQYF.

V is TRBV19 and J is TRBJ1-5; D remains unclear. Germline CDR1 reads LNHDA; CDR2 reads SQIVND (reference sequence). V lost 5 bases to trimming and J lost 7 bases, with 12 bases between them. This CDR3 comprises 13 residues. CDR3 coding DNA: TGTGCCAGTAGTCTAGCGTGGCAGCAGCCCCAGCATTTT. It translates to CASSLAWQQPQHF.